This T cell receptor beta chain was documented in a study of cytotoxic CD8 clonotypes in ibrutinib-treated CLL. The study, taken as a whole, reports: Contraction or stability on treatment characterized the public clonotypes, which were uncommon.

Germline V gene sequence: CDR1 MNHNS, CDR2 SASEGT. V was trimmed by 2 bases and J by 9 bases, leaving 11 bases between them. This CDR3 contains 13 residues. This clone appeared a single time. Its target is not known. A 1 in 200,000 to 1 in 1 million T cell depth was the sequencing target. TCRdb keeps only in-frame clones here, not all; method: immunoSEQ multiplex PCR. The sample consists of hundreds of thousands of clones, more than 75% of them appearing once. The source was PBMCs, collected after 12 months of ibrutinib treatment. The receptor comes from a human donor with chronic lymphocytic leukemia. This chain joins TRBV6-1 and TRBJ2-1; D is possibly TRBD2 (5 bases). CDR3: CASSEPQRVEQFF. The CDR3 DNA is TGTGCCAGCAGTGAACCCCAGAGGGTTGAGCAGTTCTTC.